The entry below gives a single T cell receptor beta chain sequence along with its context. The sample comes from a study of blood T cell repertoires in COVID-19. Overall study: Samples of COVID-19 (acute and convalescent) were obtained from the United States, Italy and Spain. PBMCs, B-cell-depleted T cells, or T cells were the source of the cDNA or gDNA that made up the material.

The table came from immunoSEQ multiplex PCR; TCRdb's copy has only in-frame clones and leaves some out. The sample shows tens of thousands of clones, 88% of them seen only once. The CDR3 covers 18 residues. Germline V gene sequence: CDR1 KGHDR, CDR2 SFDVKD. J gave up 0 bases and V 4 bases, and 5 bases lay outside the gene matches. Sequencing was done on a sample of peripheral blood. The chain joins TRBV24-1 to TRBJ2-3, with 14 bases identical to TRBD2. The source is a human donor in a cohort sampled during active COVID-19. CDR3: CATSDGLAGGTSTDTQYF. The CDR3 DNA sequence: TGTGCCACCAGTGACGGACTAGCGGGGGGAACTAGCACAGATACGCAGTATTTT.